The 5 T cell receptor beta chains below were found in one sample sequenced in a study of cytomegalovirus exposure and HLA in healthy donors. PCR employed 60 Vbeta and 13 Jbeta primers. Using immunoSEQ multiplex PCR, the repertoire was profiled, and TCRdb retains in-frame clones only, with some absent. The sample holds some 150,000 clones, 64% seen once. Sequencing used PBMCs. All receptors derive from a young woman in good health and CMV-seropositive.

This rearrangement joins TRBV6-5 to TRBJ1-4; D is perhaps TRBD1 (6 bases). V was trimmed by 6 bases and J by 3 bases, leaving 11 bases between them. The CDR3 runs 14 residues. Germline CDR1 and CDR2: MNHEY and SVGAGI. CDR3 nucleotides: TGTGCCAGCAGCCGACAGGCGCCTAATGAAAAACTGTTTTTT. Translated: CASSRQAPNEKLFF.

V gene TRBV28 combines with J gene TRBJ2-5; TRBD1 matches at 8 bases. The CDR3 loop spans 16 amino acids. Looked up from germline, CDR1 is MDHEN and CDR2 is SYDVKM. The V and J ends lost 5 bases and 2 bases, in that order; junction bases with no gene match: 10. CDR3 loop: CASSIYLTGAQETQYF. CDR3 nucleotides: TGTGCCAGCAGTATTTACTTGACAGGGGCTCAAGAGACCCAGTACTTC.

This clone turned up a few times. The rearrangement uses TRBV6-1 and TRBJ1-1, with no clear D. V lost 2 bases, J lost 1 base, and 8 bases lay in between. The length of the CDR3 is 14 residues. The germline CDR1 and CDR2 sequences are MNHNS and SASEGT. DNA for the CDR3: TGTGCCAGCAGTGAACCTCCAGGGAACACTGAAGCTTTCTTT. As protein: CASSEPPGNTEAFF.

This clone came up once. The CDR3 sequence is CAIRPRGTGFDEQYF. CDR3 in DNA: TGTGCCATCAGGCCCCGCGGGACAGGGTTCGACGAGCAGTACTTC. This chain joins TRBV10-3 and TRBJ2-5; 9 bases line up with TRBD1. TRBJ2-7 matches the DNA end more closely, so the J call is doubtful. There are 15 residues in the CDR3. The germline V gene encodes CDR1 ENHRY and CDR2 SYGVKD.

J is TRBJ2-7 and V is TRBV5-1; D may be TRBD2 (6 bases). V was clipped by 0 bases and J by 4 bases, with 23 bases between them. The CDR3 is 18 residues long. Germline assignment: CDR1 SGHRS and CDR2 YFSETQ. This CDR3 reads CASSLGALTETRVYEQYF. The CDR3 nucleotides are TGCGCCAGCAGCTTGGGGGCCCTCACAGAGACTAGGGTATACGAGCAGTACTTC.